The rows below give T cell receptor beta chains drawn from one sample of a study of T cell responses to AZD1222 COVID-19 vaccine. Profiled with immunoSEQ multiplex PCR; TCRdb holds only in-frame clones, not every one. The sample lists 120,000 or so clones, over 75% seen once, with under 9.5% in the top ten. The sequences come from peripheral blood, collected on day 0 of AZD1222 vaccination. The receptors here all came from an adult in good health. CDR3s include the opening cysteine and the closing phenylalanine or tryptophan. A D gene is named only where the DNA matches it firmly. Size tells how often a clone was seen (once, few, many) or the class of an expanded clone, and some rows leave it out.

V gene,D gene,clone size,CDR3 length,J gene,CDR3 protein,CDR3 DNA
TRBV5-8,.,.,15,TRBJ1-1,CASSLGSRMNTEAFF,TGTGCCAGCAGCTTGGGGTCTCGTATGAACACTGAAGCTTTCTTT
TRBV7-2,TRBD1,.,15,TRBJ2-7,CASSLHRDSLYEQYF,TGTGCCAGCAGCCTGCATCGGGACAGCCTCTACGAGCAGTACTTC
TRBV27,.,.,16,TRBJ1-6,CASSLWMARRNSPLHF,TGTGCCAGCAGTTTATGGATGGCAAGGAGGAATTCACCCCTCCACTTT
TRBV28,TRBD1,.,15,TRBJ1-1,CASSSGTGVPTEAFF,TGTGCCAGCAGTTCCGGGACAGGGGTCCCCACTGAAGCTTTCTTT
TRBV7-9,.,.,15,TRBJ1-1,CASSLTKGDNPRAFF,TGTGCCAGCAGCTTAACGAAGGGGGACAACCCGAGGGCTTTCTTT
TRBV20-1,.,.,11,TRBJ2-3,CSARGWDTQYF,TGCAGTGCTAGAGGCTGGGATACGCAGTATTTT
TRBV6-5,TRBD1,.,12,TRBJ1-2,CASRGQGLGYTF,TGTGCCAGCAGGGGACAGGGGCTCGGCTACACCTTC
TRBV28,TRBD1,.,15,TRBJ1-2,CASSLWGGQALGYTF,TGTGCCAGCAGTTTATGGGGGGGACAGGCGTTGGGCTACACCTTC
TRBV9,TRBD1,.,16,TRBJ1-2,CASSPIPGGASYGYTF,TGTGCCAGCAGCCCAATTCCAGGGGGCGCAAGCTATGGCTACACCTTC
TRBV9,TRBD2,.,15,TRBJ2-1,CASSAGLAHPNEQFF,TGTGCCAGCAGCGCGGGACTAGCGCACCCCAATGAGCAGTTCTTC
TRBV5-1,.,few,12,TRBJ1-2,CASSLQHYGYTF,TGCGCCAGCAGCTTGCAGCACTATGGCTACACCTTC
TRBV12-3/TRBV12-4,.,.,12,TRBJ2-1,CASRIGRNEQFF,TGTGCCAGCAGGATCGGCAGGAATGAGCAGTTCTTC
TRBV21-1,.,.,19,TRBJ2-7,CASSKEGGKARADTYEQYF,TGTGCCAGCAGCAAAGAGGGGGGAAAAGCGAGAGCGGATACTTACGAGCAGTACTTC
TRBV7-3,TRBD1,.,15,TRBJ2-7,CASSSSGTGRDEQYF,TGTGCCAGCAGCTCCTCCGGGACAGGGAGGGACGAGCAGTACTTC
TRBV6-5,TRBD1,.,15,TRBJ1-3,CASSRTGGVGNTIYF,TGTGCCAGCAGTAGAACAGGGGGCGTTGGAAACACCATATATTTT
TRBV5-1,.,.,16,TRBJ2-5,CASSLGVGRSQETQYF,TGCGCCAGCAGCTTGGGCGTGGGCCGGTCGCAAGAGACCCAGTACTTC
TRBV25-1,TRBD1,.,16,TRBJ1-3,CASRGTGPDSGNTIYF,TGTGCCAGCAGGGGGACAGGACCAGACTCTGGAAACACCATATATTTT
TRBV6-5,.,.,13,TRBJ1-4,CASKLGVGEKLFF,TGTGCCAGCAAACTAGGGGTGGGCGAAAAACTGTTTTTT
TRBV19,.,.,16,TRBJ2-6,CASRKGVGSGANVLTF,TGTGCCAGTAGGAAGGGCGTTGGCTCTGGGGCCAACGTCCTGACTTTC
TRBV11-3,.,.,14,TRBJ1-3,CASSFTGSGNTIYF,TGTGCCAGCAGCTTCACAGGCTCTGGAAACACCATATATTTT
TRBV29-1,TRBD1,.,13,TRBJ2-3,CSVEGQGRGTQYF,TGCAGCGTTGAAGGACAGGGGAGAGGTACGCAGTATTTT
TRBV7-8,.,.,17,TRBJ2-7,CASSLGTSRGRSYEQYF,TGTGCCAGCAGCTTAGGTACCTCTCGAGGAAGGTCCTACGAGCAGTACTTC
TRBV6-5,TRBD1,.,15,TRBJ1-3,CASSQGQGPGNTIYF,TGTGCCAGCAGCCAAGGACAGGGACCTGGAAACACCATATATTTT
TRBV11-3,TRBD1,once,19,TRBJ2-7,CASSLKEFFRDREVYEQYF,TGTGCCAGCAGCTTAAAAGAATTTTTCCGGGACAGAGAAGTCTACGAGCAGTACTTC
TRBV5-4,TRBD1,.,15,TRBJ2-3,CASSPGQASTDTQYF,TGTGCCAGCAGCCCCGGACAGGCTAGCACAGATACGCAGTATTTT
TRBV11-2,.,.,16,TRBJ1-4,CASSLATAATNEKLFF,TGTGCCAGCAGCTTAGCGACAGCTGCAACTAATGAAAAACTGTTTTTT
TRBV6-2/TRBV6-3,.,once,16,TRBJ2-3,CASSYEYGRITDTQYF,TGTGCCAGCAGTTACGAGTACGGACGGATCACAGATACGCAGTATTTT
TRBV5-4,.,.,14,TRBJ1-4,CASSLETADEKLFF,TGTGCCAGCAGCTTGGAAACAGCCGATGAAAAACTGTTTTTT
TRBV5-4,.,.,13,TRBJ2-5,CASSLVSSETQYF,TGTGCCAGCAGCTTGGTTAGTTCAGAGACCCAGTACTTC
TRBV6-5,.,once,13,TRBJ1-1,CASRAGPNTEAFF,TGTGCCAGCAGGGCAGGGCCTAACACTGAAGCTTTCTTT
TRBV5-1,.,few,17,TRBJ1-1,CASSLGSDLVARSEAFF,TGCGCCAGCAGCTTAGGCTCAGATTTGGTGGCGCGGTCTGAAGCTTTCTTT
TRBV6-1,TRBD2,.,16,TRBJ2-7,CASSEAGREGAYEQYF,TGTGCCAGCAGTGAAGCCGGGAGGGAGGGGGCCTACGAGCAGTACTTC